This TCR beta chain was sequenced during a study of cytomegalovirus exposure and HLA in healthy donors listed by TCRdb under 2017. About the study as a whole: An earlier analysis of about 560 of the donors reported 276 Gb of sequence data and approximately 120 million unique TCR beta sequences obtained from approximately 180 million T cells. An early release that covered about 600 HLA-typed donors contained around 300 gigabases of sequencing data and tens of millions of unique TCR sequences. Of the roughly 400 genotyped donors, more than 75% were placed in the genetic ancestry cluster associated with self-reported Caucasian donors. The study aimed to test whether cataloging public T cell receptors could reveal signatures of past pathogen exposure. Using immunosequencing, the study profiled T cell repertoires from 550 to 750 subjects and related those repertoires to cytomegalovirus serostatus. A separate validation cohort of over 95 different subjects was used in addition to the roughly 640-subject first cohort. To predict cytomegalovirus infection status, the study combined high-throughput TCR immunosequencing, statistical association of individual TCRs with disease status, and machine learning. A later analysis re-examined previously published TCR beta repertoires from more than 550 donors and added high-resolution HLA genotyping to investigate patterns of TCR occurrence. The later analysis used no new phenotypic data to find candidate immune exposures, relying instead on TCR beta sequences and their occurrence across donors. In an earlier analysis of roughly 600 of the donors, high-throughput TCR beta sequencing was used to judge whether each TCR beta V gene segment behaved as functional or pseudogenic. Donor age, sex, ethnicity and CMV serostatus were compiled together with the repertoire data. A later genetic analysis took genome-wide SNP genotypes for 398 of the 666 donors and used that subset as a discovery cohort. Every repertoire in the discovery cohort had been generated on one and the same sequencing platform. HLA typing included class I and class II loci at four-digit resolution. The number of typed donors differed by locus: about 620-640 for A, B, C, DRB1 and DQB1; 500 to 550 for DQA1; approximately 600 for DPA1; and roughly 490 for DPB1. Because of strong linkage in the cohort, 4 to 6 DR-DQ haplotypes were treated as single units for association and clustering. On average, roughly 240,000 unique TCR beta nucleotide sequences were sequenced per donor among 350 to 400 genotyped donors of the cohort, with 15% to 20% of those sequences being non-productive.

The V end gives up 3 bases and the J end 6 bases, leaving 5 bases in the junction not matched to a gene. Based on the germline V gene, the CDR1 and CDR2 sequences are SGDLS and YYNGEE. The CDR3 runs 14 residues from the cysteine to the phenylalanine. Only the CDR3 part of the read is kept: 42 bases, read in frame from the first base. This clone has more than one count but fewer than ten. Its cognate antigen has yet to be identified. Per-base qualities were not stored, and no clone one base away is much larger. Study-level results and caveats: When HLA alleles, especially DR and DQ, strongly co-occurred, TCR associations were difficult to assign to individual alleles. In the study, 150 to 200 TCR beta chains were listed as associated with cytomegalovirus. A later analysis found that most CMV-associated TCR beta chains appeared HLA-restricted, with HLA associations seemingly driven largely by CMV exposure. Immune exposure information for the cohort was limited to CMV serostatus. A cluster of highly shared sequence variants was judged likely to represent a technical artifact of the sequencing pipeline. In a later analysis, several top co-occurrence clusters were reported to appear linked to parvovirus B19, influenza, CMV and Epstein-Barr virus. The presence/absence analyses assumed that sequencing depth was roughly uniform across donors, and that assumption may not be true. Correlated functional status among segregating V segments might be attributable to linkage disequilibrium, but an unknown experimental factor could not be ruled out. In a later analysis, the rate of TCR association differed among HLA loci, with DRB1 alleles having the most associated TCRs and HLA-C alleles having the fewest. According to a later genetic analysis, donors in an Asian-associated ancestry cluster had fewer N-insertions in productive TCRs than the roughly 670-donor mean. Because HLA typing was missing for some donors at each locus, association tests included only the typed subset. While some public TCRs were present in many individuals, most TCR sequences turned up only very rarely across donors. In a later analysis, 16,951 TCR beta sequences were associated with specific HLA alleles at a false discovery rate of 0.05. The 87-base-pair reads could not distinguish some IMGT-functional V segments, including TRBV6-2 and TRBV6-3, so those segments were excluded. In an earlier analysis of approximately 600 of the donors, most TCR beta V segments were observed in productive rearrangements about 90% or about 30% of the time, broadly matching IMGT annotations. It was suggested by the authors that the approach could potentially be generalized to other disease states and immunological phenotypes. An association between a missense DCLRE1C variant and V-gene and J-gene trimming of TCR beta chains was found in a later genetic analysis and replicated in an independent cohort. Only TCR beta chains were sequenced in this cohort, and the absence of alpha or paired-chain data limited detectable features. About 15 rarely observed V segments, including chromosome 9 orphons, were excluded from the earlier analysis of just under 600 of the donors because counts were too low. Compared with equally common non-associated chains, HLA-associated TCR beta chains in a later analysis were more clonally expanded and had lower generation probabilities. A further reported finding was that TCR beta sequences accurately predicted the HLA-A and HLA-B alleles for most subjects in the first cohort. Cytomegalovirus status was reported to be diagnosed by the classifier with high specificity and sensitivity in both the original and validation cohorts. A few of the identified cytomegalovirus-associated TCR beta chains were confirmed in vitro to be specific for cytomegalovirus antigens.

Library generation was performed with the immunoSEQ multiplex PCR assay. The multiplex PCR relied on a mix of 60 forward primers for TCR Vbeta segments and 13 reverse primers for TCR Jbeta segments. The CDR3 region of rearranged TCR beta genes was amplified from genomic DNA with a multiplex PCR assay. On the Illumina HiSeq System, the amplified TCR beta libraries were sequenced as 87-base-pair reads. Per the source publication's procedure: A later analysis counted about 80 million unique TCR beta chains across the 666 repertoires, and approximately 11 million of these chains were shared by at least two donors. A nearest-neighbor algorithm error-corrected the raw reads and collapsed the reads into unique sequences, merging closely related sequences to remove PCR and sequencing errors. V, D and J gene segments were assigned by aligning CDR3 sequences to IMGT reference sequences. For a sequence to be retained, at least a six-nucleotide match to both a V gene segment and a J gene segment was required. Rearrangements were classified as productive when the CDR3 lacked stop codons and remained in frame with V and J, and all other rearrangements were classified as non-productive. CDR3 was defined by IMGT convention, running from the second conserved V-encoded cysteine to the conserved J-encoded phenylalanine. The earlier analysis of about 610 of the donors excluded any sequence lacking an unambiguous match to a single V gene segment. An earlier analysis of 587 of the donors called V segments functional above 56.7% productive rearrangements and segregating when the between-donor standard deviation exceeded 5%. A statistical classification framework was built for diagnosing cytomegalovirus status from the catalog of TCR beta chain sequences. In a later analysis, V and J genes were assigned by comparing TCR nucleotide sequences against IMGT/GENE-DB human TR gene sequences. Using the TCRdist pipeline, a later analysis assigned CDR3 sequences along with most-parsimonious VDJ recombination scenarios. In a later analysis, each TCR beta chain was defined by its CDR3 amino acid sequence together with its V-gene family, and reads without a unique V-gene family were excluded. A later analysis removed 592 highly shared, low-generation-probability nucleotide sequences to deal with suspected cross-contamination and a sequencing artifact. A later analysis calculated a clonal expansion index for each public chain from normalized within-repertoire ranks of inferred template counts. Generation probabilities in a later analysis came from a VDJ recombination model fitted to out-of-frame rearrangements, and those results were checked against IGoR. A later analysis scored TCR-TCR, TCR-HLA and TCR-CMV co-occurrence with hypergeometric tests, applying a repertoire-size bias correction to TCR pairs. To estimate false discovery rates, a later analysis permuted the HLA or CMV assignments 20 times. In a later analysis, co-occurring TCRs were grouped using DBSCAN, and TCRdist sequence similarity was added for clustering within HLA-allele-positive subsets. Repertoires with fewer than 30,000 or more than 120,000 public chains were left out of co-occurrence clustering, as were several repertoires with anomalous nucleotide sharing. TCRdb mirrors the immuneACCESS table, restricted to in-frame sequences. Some clones are absent from its copies; in checked studies, under half trace to an unresolved V gene, and the reason for the others is unknown. Clone size and V and J calls were adopted from that table, with D and trimming inferred from the DNA. The sample has some 150,000 clones on record, about 77% of them singletons. The ten largest clones capture roughly 1.6% of the sample.

The cohort was made up of hundreds of healthy bone marrow donors. All cohort members were sampled while nominally healthy, although unrecorded immune exposures were likely present. The donor tested CMV seronegative, placing the donor among the 300 to 450 seronegative members of the cohort. A peripheral blood sample was provided by each donor, and peripheral blood mononuclear cells were used for TCR beta sequencing. The Qiagen DNeasy Blood Extraction Kit was used to extract genomic DNA from the blood cell samples. The receptor chain draws on TRBV9 and TRBJ1-1; 10 nucleotides in the junction match TRBD1. Sequencing used PBMCs. This TCR was sampled from a female donor in good health and CMV-seronegative. The DNA is TGTGCCAGCAGCGCGACAGGGGGCTTGGCTGAAGCTTTCTTT. This translates into CASSATGGLAEAFF.